The clone carrying this TCR beta chain was observed at least ten times. Its antigen is currently unknown. The data originate from a study of identical twins. cDNA molecules carried unique molecular identifiers, and template switching added a universal primer site. TCRdb passed the 5' RACE reads through MiXCR, listing each CDR3 protein once. The table records roughly 630,000 distinct CDR3 sequences, under 8.5% of them present only once. Trimming shortened V by 7 bases and J by 3 bases, and 19 bases separated the two germline ends. The CDR3 extends over 15 amino acids. The germline V gene encodes CDR1 SQVTM and CDR2 ANQGSEA. Whole-study findings and limits: Memory repertoires showed no such pattern, whereas abundant cord blood beta clonotypes carried fewer insertions. The degree of excess twin sharing was weaker in beta out-of-frame sequences.

The sample was also reused in another study, on yellow fever vaccine responses in identical twins. That work states: Twins reportedly had a vaccine T cell response that seemed partly convergent, partly personalized.

The source is a woman between 18 and 29 years old in good health. The V gene is TRBV29-1, the J gene TRBJ2-1, with a tentative D call TRBD1 (5 bases). The sequenced material came from PBMCs. The CDR3 loop is CSALLWTTNYNEQFF. The DNA for the CDR3 is TGCAGCGCGCTCCTCTGGACAACCAACTACAATGAGCAGTTCTTC.